The 18 T cell receptor beta chains listed next were all sequenced from one sample in a study of T cell clonality in common variable immunodeficiency. Assay used: immunoSEQ multiplex PCR; TCRdb lists only in-frame clones, some missing. The sample presents some 64,000 clones, none singletons. The specimen sequenced was peripheral blood mononuclear cells. These receptors were taken from a person aged 18 to 75 in good health.

Regarding this clone: The read terminates 3 residues ahead of where the CDR3 ends, so the germline J gene completes it. J is TRBJ2-7 and V is TRBV6-1; 10 nucleotides agree with TRBD1. J gave up 6 bases and V 4 bases, and 3 bases lay outside the gene matches. The V gene's germline CDR1 is MNHNS and CDR2 SASEGT. The CDR3 length is 13 residues. The CDR3 sequence: CASSADRGSEQYF. CDR3 bases read: TGTGCCAGCAGTGCGGACAGGGGGAGCGAG.

This clone was seen repeatedly, ten times or more. The DNA ends 3 residues before the CDR3 does, and the rest of the CDR3 is filled in from the germline J gene. This chain links TRBV24-1 with TRBJ2-5; 7 bases agree with TRBD2. The CDR3 is made up of 15 amino acids. After removal of 3 bases from V and 4 bases from J, the junction contained 7 bases not matched to a gene. The germline gives CDR1 KGHDR, CDR2 SFDVKD. CDR3 sequence reads: CATSDPQGGRETQYF. CDR3 bases read: TGTGCCACCAGTGATCCCCAGGGAGGGAGAGAGACC.

This clone occurred many times. The observed sequence ends 3 residues before the CDR3 terminus, with the missing tail filled in from the germline J gene. The chain combines TRBV29-1 with TRBJ2-3, with D hard to call. The CDR3 contains 11 residues. Germline V lookup: CDR1 SQVTM, CDR2 ANQGSEA. V was cut by 7 bases and J by 0 bases, with 5 bases left in between. The sequenced CDR3 bases are TGCAGCGAACAGAGCACAGATACG. Amino acids: CSEQSTDT. The entire CDR3 protein reads CSEQSTDTQYF.

This clone appeared many times. The DNA ends 3 residues before the CDR3 does, and the rest of the CDR3 is filled in from the germline J gene. The chain links TRBV5-1 to TRBJ1-2; no definite D call. Germline loops: CDR1 SGHRS, CDR2 YFSETQ. V was clipped by 0 bases and J by 0 bases, with 9 bases between them. The CDR3 loop spans 15 amino acids. The CDR3 DNA, read in part, is TGCGCCAGCAGCTTGGAACTTTCTTCTAACTATGGC. Translation: CASSLELSSNYG. The whole CDR3 is CASSLELSSNYGYTF.

There are many counts of this clone. The read stops 3 residues short of the end of the CDR3; the missing end is completed from the germline J gene. The genes are TRBV2 and TRBJ1-4, with a tentative D call TRBD1 (5 bases). Germline V gives CDR1 SNHLY, CDR2 FYNNEI. This CDR3 is built from 16 residues. The V end lost 6 bases, the J end lost 4 bases, and 18 bases lay between the germline ends. The CDR3 reads CASRLFGGERNEKLFF. Partial CDR3 DNA: TGTGCCAGCAGATTGTTCGGGGGGGAGCGTAATGAAAAA.

In this sample, this clone turned up many times. Read sequence stops 3 residues before the CDR3 end, and the germline J gene provides the missing end. The V gene is TRBV9, the J gene TRBJ2-7; TRBD2 matches 13 bases. CDR3 size: 15 residues. The germline V gene has CDR1 SGDLS and CDR2 YYNGEE. V trimming: 0 bases; J trimming: 6 bases; junction bases outside the gene matches: 3. CDR3 DNA, as far as it was read: TGTGCCAGCAGCGTAGGGACTAGCGGGAGATCCGAG. Protein sequence: CASSVGTSGRSE. The whole CDR3 protein is CASSVGTSGRSEQYF.

This clone was seen repeatedly, ten times or more. The read ends 3 residues shy of where the CDR3 ends; the end is completed using the germline J gene. The gene calls are TRBV29-1 and TRBJ2-1; no definite D call. Trimming shortened V by 4 bases and J by 5 bases, and 12 bases separated the two germline ends. The CDR3 spans 13 residues. Germline V CDR1 and CDR2: SQVTM, ANQGSEA. The sequenced part of the CDR3 DNA is TGCAGCGTTGCCCCAAGGGTTCACAATGAG. This sequence encodes CSVAPRVHNE. The entire CDR3 protein reads CSVAPRVHNEQFF.

This clone was recorded at least ten times. The read finishes 3 residues shy of the CDR3 end, and the germline J gene is used to complete it. The gene calls are TRBV5-6 and TRBJ1-5, with D possibly TRBD1 on 5 matching bases. The ends were cut back, 3 bases at V and 5 bases at J, with 12 bases in the middle. CDR3 length: 14 amino acids. From germline, CDR1 is SGHDT and CDR2 YYEEEE. Incomplete CDR3 DNA: TGTGCCAGCAGCTCGGGCCAGGGATATCAGCCC. It codes for CASSSGQGYQP. The CDR3, in full, reads CASSSGQGYQPQHF.

This clone was picked up a small number of times. Coverage ceases 3 residues before the CDR3 finishes, and the germline J gene fills in the end. The rearrangement links TRBV11-2 to TRBJ2-2; D possibly corresponds to TRBD1 (7 bases). Deletions cut 5 bases from V and 5 bases from J, with 15 bases between. From germline, CDR1 is SGHAT and CDR2 FQNNGV. The CDR3 is made up of 15 amino acids. The sequenced CDR3 bases are TGTGCCAGCAGCCCGCGGGACAGTCTTACCGGGGAG. It translates to CASSPRDSLTGE. In full, the CDR3 reads CASSPRDSLTGELFF.

Points on this clone: The DNA ends 3 residues before the CDR3 does, and the rest of the CDR3 is filled in from the germline J gene. This chain joins TRBV2 and TRBJ2-3; D not resolved. The germline V and J ends were trimmed by 3 bases and 7 bases, with 5 bases remaining between them. Germline values: CDR1 SNHLY, CDR2 FYNNEI. CDR3 length: 11 amino acids. The chain's CDR3 is CASSEGYTQYF. The CDR3 bases that were read are TGTGCCAGCAGTGAGGGCTATACG.

This clone was recorded at least ten times. The CDR3 goes on 3 residues after the read ends, and that part is filled in from the germline J gene. V gene TRBV11-2 combines with J gene TRBJ1-1, with D tentatively TRBD1 (6 bases). The V end was cut by 4 bases, the J end by 3 bases, with 15 bases between. The germline V gene encodes CDR1 SGHAT and CDR2 FQNNGV. CDR3 length: 15 amino acids. The CDR3 protein is CASSSTREGDTEAFF. CDR3 DNA (partial): TGTGCCAGCAGCTCGACCCGAGAGGGGGACACTGAA. Supplemented by reference TRBV11-2 and TRBJ1-1, the full variable domain reads EAGVAQSPRYKIIEKRQSVAFWCNPISGHATLYWYQQILGQGPKLLIQFQNNGVVDDSQLPKDRFSAERLKGVDSTLKIQPAKLEDSAVYLCASSSTREGDTEAFFGQGTRLTVV.

In its sample, this clone was seen many times. The CDR3 extends 3 residues past the end of the read, so its final part is completed from the germline J gene. J is TRBJ1-4 and V is TRBV7-2, with a tentative D call TRBD1 (6 bases). V gave up 6 bases and J gave up 5 bases, with 13 bases separating them. Germline V lookup: CDR1 SGHTA, CDR2 FQGNSA. The CDR3 loop spans 14 amino acids. The part of the CDR3 DNA that was read is TGTGCCAGCAGACGCGGGGGCAGAAATGAAAAA. It codes for CASRRGGRNEK. The complete CDR3 sequence is CASRRGGRNEKLFF.

This clone was counted only a few times. The read is 3 residues too short to cover the CDR3 end, so that end is filled in from the germline J gene. The chain recombines TRBV5-1 with TRBJ1-6; D is undetermined. Germline assignment: CDR1 SGHRS and CDR2 YFSETQ. This CDR3 spans 14 amino acids. V lost 0 bases to trimming and J lost 6 bases, with 7 bases between them. The CDR3 DNA, read in part, is TGCGCCAGCAGCTTGGGTACAGTTAATTCACCC. Translating it yields CASSLGTVNSP. The full CDR3 protein is CASSLGTVNSPLHF. Full variable domain (rest looked up from reference TRBV5-1 and TRBJ1-6): KAGVTQTPRYLIKTRGQQVTLSCSPISGHRSVSWYQQTPGQGLQFLFEYFSETQRNKGNFPGRFSGRQFSNSRSEMNVSTLELGDSALYLCASSLGTVNSPLHFGNGTRLTVT.

In this sample, this clone turned up many times. The read ends 3 residues before the CDR3 terminus; that terminus is restored from the germline J gene. The chain recombines TRBV5-6 with TRBJ2-7, with 10 positions matching TRBD1. Trimming at V came to 4 bases and at J to 5 bases, leaving 9 bases not matched to a gene. From germline, CDR1 is SGHDT and CDR2 YYEEEE. This CDR3 is 15 amino acids long. The DNA read from the CDR3 is TGTGCCAGCAGCCTCTCCGGGACAGGGGAGGACGAG. Amino acid sequence: CASSLSGTGEDE. From start to end, the CDR3 is CASSLSGTGEDEQYF.

This clone was seen many times. The CDR3 is cut off 3 residues early in the read; its end comes from the germline J gene. The chain combines TRBV30 with TRBJ2-1; TRBD2 agrees at 7 bases. The CDR3 has 14 residues. The V gene's germline CDR1 is GTSNPN and CDR2 SVGIG (reference sequence). The junction had 8 bases not matched to a gene; V was cut back by 5 bases and J by 4 bases. The CDR3 sequence is CAWWGGPLYNEQFF. The sequenced CDR3 bases are TGTGCCTGGTGGGGGGGACCCCTTTACAATGAG.

This clone occurred many times. The DNA ends 3 residues before the CDR3 does, and the rest of the CDR3 is filled in from the germline J gene. V usage is TRBV18 and J usage is TRBJ2-1; TRBD2 matches 10 bases. The CDR3 loop spans 17 amino acids. Germline values: CDR1 KGHSH, CDR2 LQKENI. The ends lost 0 bases at V and 7 bases at J; junction bases unmatched: 9. The CDR3 loop reads CASSPPSASGSKNEQFF. The sequenced CDR3 bases are TGTGCCAGCTCACCACCCTCGGCTAGCGGGAGTAAAAATGAG.

This clone appeared many times. The read stops 3 residues short of the end of the CDR3; the missing end is completed from the germline J gene. The chain couples TRBV5-1 to TRBJ1-1; weak D call: TRBD1 (6 bases). From germline, CDR1 is SGHRS and CDR2 YFSETQ. The CDR3 runs 12 residues. The V gene lost 5 bases and the J gene lost 6 bases, with 11 bases spanning the gap. Incomplete CDR3 DNA: TGCGCCAGCAGTTCCGGACAGCCTGAA. It is translated as CASSSGQPE. From start to end, the CDR3 is CASSSGQPEAFF.

This clone was recorded many times. Sequencing ends 3 residues short of the CDR3 end; the germline J gene provides the rest. The V and J genes are TRBV7-2 and TRBJ1-1, with TRBD1 matching over 8 bases. This CDR3 is 13 amino acids long. Germline V lookup: CDR1 SGHTA, CDR2 FQGNSA. J lost 7 bases, V lost 3 bases, and 4 bases had no gene match. The DNA read from the CDR3 is TGTGCCAGCAGCTTTCAGGGGGCAAATGAA. Its protein product is CASSFQGANE. In full, the CDR3 is CASSFQGANEAFF.